This TCR beta chain was documented in a study of early T cells in non-severe SARS-CoV-2 infection. This clonotype was counted only a few times. Attached unique molecular identifiers marked individual cDNA molecules. MiXCR, run by TCRdb on the 5' RACE reads, gives a single entry per CDR3 protein. The sample holds roughly 43,000 distinct CDR3 sequences, less than 6.5% seen once. The CDR3 is 14 amino acids. Germline CDR1 MNHEY, CDR2 SVGAGI. The germline V and J ends were trimmed by 2 bases and 5 bases, with 12 bases remaining between them. The clonotype comes from an adult who was a healthcare worker with PCR-confirmed SARS-CoV-2 infection or an uninfected control (not recorded which). Sample: whole blood, taken at baseline. The V gene is TRBV6-5, the J gene TRBJ1-1, with a weak D call TRBD1 (5 bases). The CDR3 region has the DNA TGTGCCAGCAGTTACAACACGGGGGGGACTGAAGCTTTCTTT. Translated, it gives CASSYNTGGTEAFF.